Below are 14 T cell receptor beta chains sequenced from a single sample in a study of control samples from healthy donors and cancer patients. TCRdb's table, derived via immunoSEQ multiplex PCR, lists solely in-frame clones and lacks some. The sample holds 150,000 to 200,000 clones, roughly 91% seen once. The specimen sequenced was blood. The receptors stem from a woman in her 30s in good health.

The chain joins TRBV7-2 to TRBJ2-7; 8 positions match TRBD1. The CDR3 totals 15 residues. V was pared by 1 base and J by 4 bases, with 6 bases of the junction left unmatched. The germline V gene encodes CDR1 SGHTA and CDR2 FQGNSA. The CDR3 DNA follows: TGTGCCAGCAGCTTAGACCGGGACAGGACTTACGAGCAGTACTTC. This codes for CASSLDRDRTYEQYF.

The chain employs TRBV28 and TRBJ2-3; 9 bases are a match to TRBD2. Germline values: CDR1 MDHEN, CDR2 SYDVKM. J lost 3 bases, V lost 4 bases, and 5 bases had no gene match. This CDR3 contains 15 residues. DNA of the CDR3: TGTGCCAGCAGTTCCCCGGGACTAGCAACAGATACGCAGTATTTT. Translating it yields CASSSPGLATDTQYF.

The chain is built from TRBV13 and TRBJ1-5; D gene unclear. Germline assignment: CDR1 PRHDT and CDR2 FYEKMQ (reference sequence). The CDR3 sequence is 13 residues long. Trimming pared 3 bases from V and 4 bases from J, leaving 7 bases between. The CDR3 bases are TGTGCCAGCAGCTTCACGGGAAATCAGCCCCAGCATTTT. It encodes CASSFTGNQPQHF.

The chain is built from TRBV7-8 and TRBJ1-2; possibly TRBD1 for D (5 bases). In germline, CDR1 is SGHVS, CDR2 FQNEAQ. The length of the CDR3 is 16 residues. V gave up 0 bases and J gave up 7 bases, with 18 bases separating them. The CDR3 region is CASSLALSGAGSGYTF. As DNA, the CDR3 is TGTGCCAGCAGCTTAGCGCTAAGTGGCGCAGGGTCTGGCTACACCTTC.

The DNA of the CDR3 is TGTGCCAGCAGCCTGACTAGCGGGAGCACAGATACGCAGTATTTT. Translating it yields CASSLTSGSTDTQYF. The chain uses TRBV4-2 and TRBJ2-3; 10 bases map to TRBD2. The CDR3 loop spans 15 amino acids. Trimming removed 4 bases from V and 0 bases from J; junction bases left unmatched: 1. Germline V gene data show CDR1 as LGHNA and CDR2 as YNFKEQ.

This chain connects TRBV6-5 to TRBJ1-1; D not resolved. From germline, CDR1 is MNHEY and CDR2 SVGAGI. V lost 5 bases and J lost 2, with 9 bases in between. The CDR3 extends over 13 amino acids. The CDR3 sequence is CASSRVSNTEAFF. The DNA of the CDR3 is TGTGCCAGCAGTAGGGTCAGCAACACTGAAGCTTTCTTT.

The V and J genes are TRBV11-3 and TRBJ2-2; 7 bases agree with TRBD1. With V trimmed by 5 bases and J by 4 bases, 4 bases remained unmatched. The CDR3 sequence is 14 residues long. CDR1 and CDR2 from the germline V gene are SGHNT and YENEEA. DNA of the CDR3: TGTGCCAGCAGCCCCCGACAGGGCACCGGGGAGCTGTTTTTT. This sequence encodes CASSPRQGTGELFF.

The V call is TRBV5-1, the J call TRBJ2-6; D is ambiguous. The length of the CDR3 is 14 residues. V was pared by 2 bases and J by 3 bases, with 6 bases between. Germline assignment: CDR1 SGHRS and CDR2 YFSETQ. DNA for the CDR3: TGCGCCAGCAGCTTAGGGTTTGGGGCCAACGTCCTGACTTTC. It translates to CASSLGFGANVLTF.

The rearrangement joins TRBV6-5 to TRBJ2-7; 8 bases line up with TRBD2. Germline CDR1 reads MNHEY; CDR2 reads SVGAGI. The CDR3 is made up of 13 amino acids. With V trimmed by 8 bases and J by 2 bases, 5 bases remained unmatched. This CDR3 reads CASSTSVPYEQYF. CDR3 in DNA: TGTGCCAGCTCGACTAGCGTGCCCTACGAGCAGTACTTC.

The chain joins TRBV10-3 to TRBJ1-3; the match to TRBD1 covers 7 bases. Per the germline V gene, CDR1 is ENHRY and CDR2 is SYGVKD. This CDR3 comprises 16 residues. V was pared by 5 bases and J by 0 bases, with 7 bases of the junction left unmatched. DNA for the CDR3: TGTGCCATCAGTCGGGACAGACCGAGCTCTGGAAACACCATATATTTT. Its translation is CAISRDRPSSGNTIYF.

CDR3 sequence (DNA): TGTGCCAGCAGCCCGGGACAGGGGGTGGATGAAGCTTTCTTT. Translated: CASSPGQGVDEAFF. This chain connects TRBV28 to TRBJ1-1; 11 bases fit TRBD1. The CDR3 spans 14 residues. Germline V gene data show CDR1 as MDHEN and CDR2 as SYDVKM. V lost 6 bases to trimming and J lost 7 bases; unmatched junction nucleotides: 7.

In this sample, this clone turned up a few times. The chain links TRBV6-2 or TRBV6-3 to TRBJ2-7; the match to TRBD2 covers 10 bases. Germline CDR1 MNHEY, CDR2 SVGEGT. After removal of 3 bases from V and 4 bases from J, the junction contained 0 bases not matched to a gene. The CDR3 contains 13 residues. The CDR3 sequence: CASSYSGRYEQYF. CDR3 sequence (DNA): TGTGCCAGCAGTTATAGCGGGAGGTACGAGCAGTACTTC.

The rearrangement joins TRBV6-2 or TRBV6-3 to TRBJ2-7; TRBD1 agrees at 7 bases. In germline, CDR1 is MNHEY, CDR2 SVGEGT. This CDR3 spans 16 amino acids. With 2 bases clipped from V and 2 bases from J, the junction kept 9 bases outside the gene matches. The CDR3 loop reads CASSYKRQGRTYEQYF. The CDR3 DNA reads as TGTGCCAGCAGTTACAAGAGACAGGGTCGAACCTACGAGCAGTACTTC.

This chain joins TRBV3-1 (or the pseudogene TRBV3-2) and TRBJ2-5, with 11 bases that match TRBD2. Germline values: CDR1 LGHDT, CDR2 YNNKEL (reference sequence). V shed 0 bases, J shed 2 bases, and the junction held 8 bases outside the gene matches. There are 18 residues in the CDR3. The CDR3 DNA is TGTGCCAGCAGCCAAGATGAGGTAGCGGGGGGGTATCAAGAGACCCAGTACTTC. The encoded protein is CASSQDEVAGGYQETQYF.